The rows below give T cell receptor beta chains drawn from one sample of a study of T cell responses to AZD1222 COVID-19 vaccine. The table came from immunoSEQ multiplex PCR; TCRdb's copy has only in-frame clones and leaves some out. The table lists more than 150,000 clones, about nine tenths of them singletons. Specimen: peripheral blood, collected on day 0 of AZD1222 vaccination. The source of these receptors is an adult in good health. Both conserved end residues are part of each CDR3. The D gene is left open where the match is weak. Clone size is shown for a subset of rows, as once, few, many or a class of expanded clone.

V,J,size,D,DNA,CDR3
TRBV6-4,TRBJ1-1,NA,NA,TGTGCCAGCAGTGGTCAGGAGACGAACACTGAAGCTTTCTTT,CASSGQETNTEAFF
TRBV4-1,TRBJ1-1,NA,NA,TGCGCCAGCAGCCCGCATCCCGGGAAGGGGACTGAAGCTTTCTTT,CASSPHPGKGTEAFF
TRBV6-2/TRBV6-3,TRBJ1-1,NA,NA,TGTGCCAGCAGTTACTCTCCCTCGGTGAACACTGAAGCTTTCTTT,CASSYSPSVNTEAFF
TRBV3-1/TRBV3-2,TRBJ1-2,NA,NA,TGTGCCAGCAGCCATCTTTATAGTGACGCCTATGGCTACACCTTC,CASSHLYSDAYGYTF
TRBV7-9,TRBJ1-1,NA,TRBD1,TGTGCCAGCAGCTCGACAGGGGTGTTCACTGAAGCTTTCTTT,CASSSTGVFTEAFF
TRBV29-1,TRBJ1-1,NA,TRBD1,TGCAGCGCCTCGCCGGGACAGCTGAACACTGAAGCTTTCTTT,CSASPGQLNTEAFF
TRBV24-1,TRBJ2-7,NA,NA,TGTGCCACCAGTGACCCCTTGACAGGTAACGAGCAGTACTTC,CATSDPLTGNEQYF
TRBV27,TRBJ1-2,NA,NA,TGTGCCAGCAGTCCACCACCGGGTGATGGCTACACCTTC,CASSPPPGDGYTF
TRBV2,TRBJ1-2,NA,NA,TGTGCCAGCAGCCCGGACAGTAACTATGGCTACACCTTC,CASSPDSNYGYTF
TRBV27,TRBJ1-1,NA,NA,TGTGCCAGCAGTTTATCCGCTGGGCAGCGGAACACTGAAGCTTTCTTT,CASSLSAGQRNTEAFF
TRBV19,TRBJ2-5,NA,TRBD2,TGTGCCAGCTCAATCAGGACTAGCGGGACCAGAGGGGAGACCCAGTACTTC,CASSIRTSGTRGETQYF
TRBV7-9,TRBJ1-6,once,NA,TGTGCCAGCAGCCCACTTACAGCAGGGCCTTCACCCCTCCACTTT,CASSPLTAGPSPLHF
TRBV27,TRBJ2-1,NA,TRBD2,TGTGCCAGCAGTCCCCTAGCGGGAGGGGACAATGAGCAGTTCTTC,CASSPLAGGDNEQFF
TRBV18,TRBJ1-5,NA,TRBD1,TGTGCCAGTTCTTCCGGGACAGGGGCCGGGAGCAATCAGCCCCAGCATTTT,CASSSGTGAGSNQPQHF
TRBV5-1,TRBJ2-1,NA,NA,TGCGCCAGCAGAACCACAGGGACTCCGACTTACGATGAGCAGTTCTTC,CASRTTGTPTYDEQFF
TRBV5-6,TRBJ2-1,NA,TRBD2,TGTGCCAGCAGCTTGGGGACTAGCGGGTACAATGAGCAGTTCTTC,CASSLGTSGYNEQFF
TRBV3-1/TRBV3-2,TRBJ1-2,NA,TRBD1,TGTGCCAGCAGCCAGACAGGGACAGCTCGTTCTGGGTATGGCTACACCTTC,CASSQTGTARSGYGYTF
TRBV5-1,TRBJ2-3,NA,NA,TGCGCCAGCAGCTTGATCGTCAGGAGCACAGATACGCAGTATTTT,CASSLIVRSTDTQYF
TRBV6-2/TRBV6-3,TRBJ1-1,NA,NA,TGTGCCAGCAGCGACTTGGGTGGTAGCACTGAAGCTTTCTTT,CASSDLGGSTEAFF
TRBV15,TRBJ2-5,once,NA,TGTGCCACCAGCAGAGCACTCGGGAGTGGGCAAGAGACCCAGTACTTC,CATSRALGSGQETQYF
TRBV11-2,TRBJ1-1,NA,NA,TGTGCCAGCAGCTTAGGGGGGGGTGAAGCTTTCTTT,CASSLGGGEAFF
TRBV11-3,TRBJ2-2,NA,NA,TGTGCCAGCAGCATAACTAGGACCGGGGAGCTGTTTTTT,CASSITRTGELFF
TRBV18,TRBJ2-1,NA,TRBD1,TGTGCCAGCTCACCCGTGACAGGGGACGGTGAGCAGTTCTTC,CASSPVTGDGEQFF
TRBV27,TRBJ2-3,NA,TRBD2,TGTGCCAGCAGTTTGTGGAGCGGGAGGCCCGGGGTCGGAGATACGCAGTATTTT,CASSLWSGRPGVGDTQYF
TRBV20-1,TRBJ2-7,NA,NA,TGCAGTGCTAGTTCGCAGGGCCCAGCCTACGAGCAGTACTTC,CSASSQGPAYEQYF
TRBV27,TRBJ2-3,NA,NA,TGTGCCAGCAGTTTATCCTCCATCGTGGCAGATACGCAGTATTTT,CASSLSSIVADTQYF
TRBV3-1/TRBV3-2,TRBJ1-6,NA,NA,TGTGCCAGCAGCCAAGATTGGGGCAGTTCACCCCTCCACTTT,CASSQDWGSSPLHF
TRBV4-2,TRBJ2-7,NA,TRBD1,TGTGCCAGCAGCCAAGTTGGGACAGGGGTTAACGAGCAGTACTTC,CASSQVGTGVNEQYF
TRBV6-2/TRBV6-3,TRBJ2-7,NA,NA,TGTGCCAGCAGTTACTCGGCAGGATTCTACGAGCAGTACTTC,CASSYSAGFYEQYF
TRBV19,TRBJ2-2,once,TRBD2,TGTGCCAGTAGTAGGGAGAGGGGACTAGCGGGAGTCGGGGAGCTGTTTTTT,CASSRERGLAGVGELFF
TRBV11-1,TRBJ2-7,NA,TRBD2,TGTGCCAGCAGCTTTAGGACTAGCGGTTCCTACGAGCAGTACTTC,CASSFRTSGSYEQYF
TRBV4-3,TRBJ2-6,NA,TRBD1,TGCGCCAGCAGCCAAGGTAGGGGTTGGACTGACAGGGCTCACTCTGGGGCCAACGTCCTGACTTTC,CASSQGRGWTDRAHSGANVLTF
TRBV9,TRBJ1-1,NA,NA,TGTGCCAGCAGCGTTTCTGCGGACACTGAAGCTTTCTTT,CASSVSADTEAFF
TRBV19,TRBJ2-2,NA,NA,TGTGCCAGTAGTTTTGTCAGGGACACCGGGGAGCTGTTTTTT,CASSFVRDTGELFF
TRBV14,TRBJ1-1,NA,NA,TGTGCCAGCAGCCAAGAGAATAGACGGGTAACTGAAGCTTTCTTT,CASSQENRRVTEAFF
TRBV20-1,TRBJ2-7,NA,TRBD2,TGCAGTGCTAGTTACGGGACTAGCGGGATCGAGCAGTACTTC,CSASYGTSGIEQYF
TRBV28,TRBJ1-3,NA,NA,TGTGCCAGCACCGACCCCCCAGGGTTTGGAAACACCATATATTTT,CASTDPPGFGNTIYF
TRBV15,TRBJ2-1,NA,TRBD2,TGTGCCACCAGCAGGATTGAGGGACTAGCTATTCTCAATGAGCAGTTCTTC,CATSRIEGLAILNEQFF
TRBV5-1,TRBJ2-1,NA,TRBD2,TGCGCCAGCAGCCGGCGGGAGAGGACGAAGAATGAGCAGTTCTTC,CASSRRERTKNEQFF
TRBV28,TRBJ2-4,once,TRBD1,TGTGCCAGTCGCGCCAGGGGGAGCAAAAACATTCAGTACTTC,CASRARGSKNIQYF
TRBV19,TRBJ2-1,NA,NA,TGTGCCAGTAGTATATCGGACATCTCGGGCGAGCAGTTCTTC,CASSISDISGEQFF
TRBV4-3,TRBJ2-7,NA,NA,TGCGCCAGCAGCCAAGGCCCGGCCTACGAGCAGTACTTC,CASSQGPAYEQYF
TRBV19,TRBJ2-6,NA,TRBD2,TGTGCCAGTAGTTCAGGACTAGCGACCGGGGCCAACGTCCTGACTTTC,CASSSGLATGANVLTF
TRBV10-3,TRBJ2-1,NA,TRBD2,TGTGCCATCAGTGAGTTTAGCGGGAGGGACAATGAGCAGTTCTTC,CAISEFSGRDNEQFF
TRBV5-4,TRBJ1-2,NA,NA,TGTGCCAGCAGCGGCGGGGGGTACCACTATGGCTACACCTTC,CASSGGGYHYGYTF
TRBV4-3,TRBJ1-5,NA,NA,TGCGCCAGCAGCCAAGAAAGGGACCAAGGCAATCAGCCCCAGCATTTT,CASSQERDQGNQPQHF
TRBV29-1,TRBJ1-1,NA,NA,TGCAGCGTTGGCGTTATGAACACTGAAGCTTTCTTT,CSVGVMNTEAFF
TRBV14,TRBJ2-7,NA,NA,TGTGCCAGCAGCCAAGTCAGGACCTACGAGCAGTACTTC,CASSQVRTYEQYF
TRBV6-5,TRBJ2-1,NA,NA,TGTGCCAGCAGTTACTCGGGTCGGGACAATGAGCAGTTCTTC,CASSYSGRDNEQFF
TRBV2,TRBJ1-6,NA,NA,TGTGCCAGTTCGAACGCGAATAATTCACCCCTCCACTTT,CASSNANNSPLHF
TRBV3-1/TRBV3-2,TRBJ1-1,NA,NA,TGTGCCAGCAGCCAAAGGACCACTGAAGCTTTCTTT,CASSQRTTEAFF